One and the same sample provided the 16 T cell receptor beta chains below, sequenced in a study of blood T cell repertoires in COVID-19. The protocol was immunoSEQ multiplex PCR, while the TCRdb copy is restricted to in-frame clones and leaves out a portion. The table shows about 230,000 clones, with approximately 84% occurring only once. The specimen sequenced was peripheral blood. These receptor sequences come from a man between 50 and 59 years old with COVID-19, enrolled during active disease.

The chain carries TRBV5-1 and TRBJ2-3, with 11 bases that match TRBD2. Germline V gene lookup returns CDR1 SGHRS and CDR2 YFSETQ. V was pared by 0 bases and J by 8 bases, with 11 bases of the junction left unmatched. The CDR3 length is 17 residues. CDR3 nucleotide sequence: TGCGCCAGCAGCTTGGGGGCACTAGCGGGAGAGGGAGGTACGCAGTATTTT. Amino acid sequence: CASSLGALAGEGGTQYF.

The gene calls are TRBV6-5 and TRBJ2-2; D is perhaps TRBD1 (6 bases). The ends were cut back, 4 bases at V and 6 bases at J, with 15 bases in the middle. The length of the CDR3 is 15 residues. In germline, CDR1 is MNHEY, CDR2 SVGAGI. The CDR3 spells CASSSFTGISGELFF. In DNA form, the CDR3 reads TGTGCCAGCAGTTCCTTTACAGGGATCTCCGGGGAGCTGTTTTTT.

The genes are TRBV21-1 and TRBJ2-7; the table's D call, TRBD2, was not checked against the DNA. TRBV21-1 is labeled a pseudogene. This CDR3 has 14 residues. The CDR3 reads CASSTTGELGEQYF. CDR3 DNA: TGTGCCAGCAGCACAACGGGGGAATTAGGGGAGCAGTACTTC.

The chain recombines TRBV7-9 with TRBJ2-7, with 9 bases matching TRBD2. CDR1 and CDR2 (germline): SEHNR, FQNEAQ (reference sequence). The CDR3 covers 17 residues. Trimming took 1 base from V and 7 from J; bases not matched to a gene: 14. The CDR3 loop reads CASSLDRASGTLGEQYF. CDR3 in DNA: TGTGCCAGCAGCTTAGATCGGGCTAGCGGGACTCTCGGGGAGCAGTACTTC.

This chain uses TRBV10-3 with TRBJ2-7; D possibly corresponds to TRBD2 (5 bases). Germline values: CDR1 ENHRY, CDR2 SYGVKD. The CDR3 is 14 amino acids. Trimming removed 7 bases from V and 0 bases from J, with 13 bases in between. The CDR3 DNA follows: TGTGCCATCAAGGGAGCGAATAGCTCCTACGAGCAGTACTTC. The encoded protein is CAIKGANSSYEQYF.

The gene calls are TRBV12-3 or TRBV12-4 and TRBJ1-5, with TRBD1 matching 7 bases. This CDR3 is 12 amino acids long. V trimming: 6 bases; J trimming: 7 bases; junction bases outside the gene matches: 3. Here the CDR3 DNA reads TGTGCCAGCAGGAAGACAGGGCAGCCCCAGCATTTT. Residues: CASRKTGQPQHF.

The V and J genes are TRBV5-4 and TRBJ2-5, with 8 nucleotides matching TRBD2. Germline trimming cut 0 bases from V and 4 bases from J; bases unmatched to any gene: 8. The CDR3 consists of 16 residues. CDR1 SGHNT and CDR2 YYREEE come from the germline V gene (reference sequence). CDR3 amino acids: CASSLERGRGGETQYF. The CDR3 coding sequence is TGTGCCAGCAGCTTGGAGCGGGGGCGAGGTGGAGAGACCCAGTACTTC.

This clone was picked up one time. The chain recombines TRBV27 with TRBJ1-4; D perhaps matches TRBD1 (6 bases). V dropped 2 bases and J dropped 5 bases, with 6 bases sitting between them. CDR3 length: 13 residues. Germline values: CDR1 MNHEY, CDR2 SMNVEV (reference sequence). The CDR3 spells CASSLTGNEKLFF. The CDR3, as DNA: TGTGCCAGCAGTTTAACAGGGAATGAAAAACTGTTTTTT.

The rearrangement joins TRBV27 to TRBJ1-2; TRBD1 is a possible D gene (5 bases). V was pared by 6 bases and J by 6 bases, with 14 bases between. The germline CDR1 and CDR2 sequences are MNHEY and SMNVEV (reference sequence). The CDR3 extends over 13 amino acids. CDR3: CASRERRGDGYTF. In DNA, the CDR3 is TGTGCCAGCAGGGAACGGAGGGGCGATGGCTACACCTTC.

The chain links TRBV18 to TRBJ2-2; D possibly corresponds to TRBD2 (5 bases). CDR1 is KGHSH and CDR2 is LQKENI in the germline V gene. The CDR3 consists of 17 residues. Trimming took off 1 base at V and 0 bases at J, with 12 bases between the two ends. The CDR3 loop reads CASSPLSGVANTGELFF. CDR3 DNA: TGTGCCAGCTCACCACTATCCGGGGTGGCGAACACCGGGGAGCTGTTTTTT.

This chain connects TRBV3-1 (or the pseudogene TRBV3-2) to TRBJ2-6, with TRBD1 matching 7 bases. This CDR3 is built from 16 residues. Germline V lookup: CDR1 LGHDT, CDR2 YNNKEL (reference sequence). The V and J ends lost 4 bases and 2 bases, in that order; junction bases with no gene match: 5. CDR3 in amino acids: CASSRAGGTGANVLTF. The CDR3 DNA follows: TGTGCCAGCAGCCGAGCAGGGGGAACTGGGGCCAACGTCCTGACTTTC.

CDR3 in amino acids: CASSSEEQVQDTQYF. The CDR3, as DNA: TGTGCCAGCAGCTCAGAAGAACAGGTTCAAGATACGCAGTATTTT. The V gene is TRBV7-9, the J gene TRBJ2-3, with a possible D match to TRBD1 (5 bases). The germline CDR1 and CDR2 sequences are SEHNR and FQNEAQ (reference sequence). The CDR3 is made up of 15 amino acids. V was cut by 4 bases and J by 5 bases, with 16 bases left in between.

The chain couples TRBV21-1 to TRBJ1-2; TRBD1 was called by the table and not checked on the DNA. TRBV21-1 is flagged as a pseudogene. The CDR3 runs 16 residues. This CDR3 is CASSKERARTGYGYTF. The CDR3 DNA reads TGTGCCAGCAGCAAAGAAAGAGCAAGGACAGGCTATGGCTACACCTTC.

This chain uses TRBV7-2 with TRBJ1-2; weak D call: TRBD1 (6 bases). This CDR3 spans 13 amino acids. The germline V gene has CDR1 SGHTA and CDR2 FQGNSA. Trimming took off 3 bases at V and 6 bases at J, with 11 bases between the two ends. The chain's CDR3 is CASSLGGLDGYTF. CDR3 nucleotide sequence: TGTGCCAGCAGCTTGGGGGGGCTGGATGGCTACACCTTC.

V usage is TRBV2 and J usage is TRBJ2-4; D is undetermined. This CDR3 spans 16 amino acids. The V gene lost 2 bases and the J gene lost 0 bases, with 11 bases spanning the gap. From germline, CDR1 is SNHLY and CDR2 FYNNEI. The CDR3 DNA follows: TGTGCCAGCAGTGAATACGACACCTTAGCCAAAAACATTCAGTACTTC. It codes for CASSEYDTLAKNIQYF.

The CDR3 loop reads CASSVATGSKYGYTF. For the CDR3, the DNA is TGTGCCAGCAGCGTAGCTACAGGGTCCAAATATGGCTACACCTTC. The chain is built from TRBV9 and TRBJ1-2; TRBD1 is a possible D gene (6 bases). This CDR3 spans 15 amino acids. Germline assignment: CDR1 SGDLS and CDR2 YYNGEE. Trimming cost V 0 bases and J 5 bases, with 14 bases left between them. Full variable domain (remainder filled in from reference TRBV9 and TRBJ1-2): DSGVTQTPKHLITATGQRVTLRCSPRSGDLSVYWYQQSLDQGLQFLIQYYNGEERAKGNILERFSAQQFPDLHSELNLSSLELGDSALYFCASSVATGSKYGYTFGSGTRLTVV.